This TCR beta chain derives from a study of T cells in Graves' hyperthyroidism and ophthalmopathy. Germline V lookup: CDR1 MNHNS, CDR2 SASEGT. This CDR3 is 17 amino acids long. With 3 bases clipped from V and 4 bases from J, the junction kept 15 bases outside the gene matches. RNA transcripts provided the source from which TCR beta CDR3 regions were amplified. HTBI primers were the set used in a first-round RT-PCR of the TCR CDR3. TCRdb re-derived calls from the multiplex PCR reads in MiXCR, one entry per CDR3 protein. The sample lists approximately 590,000 distinct CDR3 sequences; approximately 15% were seen once. This clonotype was seen repeatedly, ten times or more. The study excluded patients with uncontrolled infection, other autoimmune disease, pregnancy or lactation.

The chain uses TRBV6-1 and TRBJ2-7; 7 positions match TRBD1. This sequence originates from a woman aged 30 to 39 with Graves' hyperthyroidism. The sample was blood. CDR3 sequence: CASSDSRGNFGFYEQYF. The CDR3 DNA reads TGTGCCAGCAGTGACAGCAGGGGGAATTTCGGATTTTACGAGCAGTACTTC.